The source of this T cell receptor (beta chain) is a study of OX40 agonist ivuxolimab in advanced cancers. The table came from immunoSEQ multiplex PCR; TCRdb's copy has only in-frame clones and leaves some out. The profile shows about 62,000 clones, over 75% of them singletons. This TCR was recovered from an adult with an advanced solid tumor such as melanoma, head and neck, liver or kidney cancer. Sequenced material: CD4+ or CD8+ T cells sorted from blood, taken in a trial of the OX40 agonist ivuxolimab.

DNA of the CDR3: TGTGCCAGCAGCGTAGGGCAGGGGGATTATGGCTACACCTTC. This translates into CASSVGQGDYGYTF. The chain employs TRBV9 and TRBJ1-2, with TRBD1 matching 7 bases. Germline CDR1 SGDLS, CDR2 YYNGEE. The ends lost 0 bases at V and 5 bases at J; junction bases unmatched: 4. CDR3 size: 14 residues.